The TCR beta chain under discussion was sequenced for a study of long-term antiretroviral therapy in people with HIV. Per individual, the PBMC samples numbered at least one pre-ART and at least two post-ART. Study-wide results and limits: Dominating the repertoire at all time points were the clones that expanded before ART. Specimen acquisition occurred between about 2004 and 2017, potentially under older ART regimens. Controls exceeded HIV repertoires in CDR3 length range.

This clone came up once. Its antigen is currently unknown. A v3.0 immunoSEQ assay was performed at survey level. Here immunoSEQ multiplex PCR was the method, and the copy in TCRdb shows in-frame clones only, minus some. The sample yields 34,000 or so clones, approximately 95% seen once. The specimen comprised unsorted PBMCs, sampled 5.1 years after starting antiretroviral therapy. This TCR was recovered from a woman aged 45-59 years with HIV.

In nucleotides, the CDR3 is TGTGCAAGGGTCTGGTTGTGCGCTGAAGCTTTCTTT. Its translation is CARVWLCAEAFF. V gene TRBV21-1 combines with J gene TRBJ1-1. TRBV21-1 constitutes a pseudogene. The CDR3 loop spans 12 amino acids.